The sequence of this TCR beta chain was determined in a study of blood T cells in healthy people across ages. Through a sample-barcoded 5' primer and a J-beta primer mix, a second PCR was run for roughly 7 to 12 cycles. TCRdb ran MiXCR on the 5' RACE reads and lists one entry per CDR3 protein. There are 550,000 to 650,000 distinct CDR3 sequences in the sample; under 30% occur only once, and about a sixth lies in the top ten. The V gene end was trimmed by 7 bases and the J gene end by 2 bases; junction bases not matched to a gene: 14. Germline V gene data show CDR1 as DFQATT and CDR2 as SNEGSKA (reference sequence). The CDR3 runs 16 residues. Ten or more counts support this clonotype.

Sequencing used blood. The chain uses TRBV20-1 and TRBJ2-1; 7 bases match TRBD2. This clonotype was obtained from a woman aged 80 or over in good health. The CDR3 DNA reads TGCAGTGTAGAGGACGGTGGTCTAGCGGCCTACAATGAGCAGTTCTTC. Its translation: CSVEDGGLAAYNEQFF.